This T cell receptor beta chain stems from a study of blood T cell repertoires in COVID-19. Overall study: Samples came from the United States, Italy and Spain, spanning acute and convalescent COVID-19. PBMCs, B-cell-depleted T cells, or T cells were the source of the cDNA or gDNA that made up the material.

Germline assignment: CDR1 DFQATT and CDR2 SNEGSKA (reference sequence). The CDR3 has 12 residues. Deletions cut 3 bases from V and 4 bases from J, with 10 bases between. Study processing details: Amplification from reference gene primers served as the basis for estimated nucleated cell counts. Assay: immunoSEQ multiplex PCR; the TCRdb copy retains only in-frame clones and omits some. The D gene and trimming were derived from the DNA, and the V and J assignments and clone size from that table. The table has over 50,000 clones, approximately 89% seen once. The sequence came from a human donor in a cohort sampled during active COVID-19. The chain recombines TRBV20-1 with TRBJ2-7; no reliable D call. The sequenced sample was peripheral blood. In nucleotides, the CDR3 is TGCAGTGCTAGTCGAACAGTTTACGAGCAGTACTTC. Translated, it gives CSASRTVYEQYF.